The 27 T cell receptor beta chains reported below all come from one sample, sequenced in a study of shared clonotypes between healthy human individuals. Data came from immunoSEQ multiplex PCR; TCRdb stores just in-frame clones and leaves some out. The top ten clones hold about 0.13% of a sample with about 2.4 million clones, around nine tenths of them seen once. Sequenced input: naive CD4+ T cells sorted from blood. The subset denotes: CD45RA+ positively selected. The receptors shown here come from a man aged 18 to 29 in good health.

In DNA, the CDR3 is TGCGCCAGCAGCTTGGGCACGTGGGTGAGGCGTAGCACAGATACGCAGTATTTT. The encoded protein is CASSLGTWVRRSTDTQYF. The V call is TRBV5-1, the J call TRBJ2-3; D call uncertain. This CDR3 comprises 18 residues. Germline V gene sequence: CDR1 SGHRS, CDR2 YFSETQ. Trimming pared 0 bases from V and 0 bases from J, leaving 17 bases between. The full variable domain, rest sourced from reference TRBV5-1 and TRBJ2-3, is KAGVTQTPRYLIKTRGQQVTLSCSPISGHRSVSWYQQTPGQGLQFLFEYFSETQRNKGNFPGRFSGRQFSNSRSEMNVSTLELGDSALYLCASSLGTWVRRSTDTQYFGPGTRLTVL.

V is TRBV15 and J is TRBJ2-6; D is possibly TRBD1 (5 bases). Germline CDR1 is LNHNV and CDR2 is YYDKDF (reference sequence). The CDR3 runs 16 residues. Trimming stripped 5 bases from V and 0 bases from J, with 11 bases between. The CDR3 coding sequence is TGTGCCACCAGCGCGAGACAGAGCTCTGGGGCCAACGTCCTGACTTTC. Its protein is CATSARQSSGANVLTF.

V and J are TRBV18 and TRBJ1-6; D gene uncertain. CDR1 and CDR2 from the germline V gene are KGHSH and LQKENI. The CDR3 spans 18 residues. V was clipped by 2 bases and J by 1 base, with 15 bases between them. The CDR3 bases are TGTGCCAGCTCACCAGAGCCAAAAAGTAGTTCCTATAATTCACCCCTCCACTTT. The encoded protein is CASSPEPKSSSYNSPLHF.

This chain uses TRBV11-2 with TRBJ2-5, with TRBD2 matching 9 bases. V trimming: 1 base; J trimming: 5 bases; junction bases outside the gene matches: 8. CDR1 SGHAT and CDR2 FQNNGV come from the germline V gene. CDR3 size: 16 residues. The CDR3 DNA sequence: TGTGCCAGCAGCTTAGGGCCGGGACTAGCCGAGGAGACCCAGTACTTC. Its translation is CASSLGPGLAEETQYF.

On this clone itself: Other DNA sequences in this specimen translate into the identical CDR3. The V and J genes are TRBV7-9 and TRBJ2-3, with a possible D match to TRBD2 (5 bases). V shed 5 bases and J shed 1 base, with 10 bases lying between them. The CDR3 covers 14 residues. The germline CDR1 and CDR2 sequences are SEHNR and FQNEAQ (reference sequence). As DNA, the CDR3 is TGTGCCAGCAGCCGAGGGTTGGGCACAGATACGCAGTATTTT. Residues: CASSRGLGTDTQYF.

This clone has only a few counts. CDR3 DNA sequence: TGTGCCAGCAGCCAAGGTTCATGGGTTGCTAATGAAAAACTGTTTTTT. It yields the protein CASSQGSWVANEKLFF. V and J are TRBV14 and TRBJ1-4; D gene unclear. The CDR3 extends over 16 amino acids. CDR1 and CDR2 from the germline V gene are SGHDN and FVKESK. Between the trimmed V and J ends, which lost 1 base and 3 bases, there was a span of 12 bases. The full variable domain, completed using reference TRBV14 and TRBJ1-4, is EAGVTQFPSHSVIEKGQTVTLRCDPISGHDNLYWYRRVMGKEIKFLLHFVKESKQDESGMPNNRFLAERTGGTYSTLKVQPAELEDSGVYFCASSQGSWVANEKLFFGSGTQLSVL.

The chain carries TRBV7-2 and TRBJ2-7, with D unclear. The CDR3 loop spans 14 amino acids. V was cut by 3 bases and J by 6 bases, with 15 bases left in between. In germline, CDR1 is SGHTA, CDR2 FQGNSA. The CDR3 DNA sequence: TGTGCCAGCAGCTTCGGCCAATCCGCCCCCGAGCAGTACTTC. It codes for CASSFGQSAPEQYF.

This chain links TRBV9 with TRBJ2-2; D ambiguous. V gave up 6 bases and J gave up 3 bases, with 6 bases separating them. Germline V gene sequence: CDR1 SGDLS, CDR2 YYNGEE. The CDR3 totals 12 residues. This CDR3 is CASTTHTGELFF. For the CDR3, the DNA is TGTGCCAGCACGACCCACACCGGGGAGCTGTTTTTT.

Note on this clone: The same CDR3 is also encoded by other DNA sequences in this sample. The rearrangement links TRBV5-1 to TRBJ2-1; D may be TRBD1 (6 bases). Trimming pared 4 bases from V and 0 bases from J, leaving 11 bases between. Germline CDR1 is SGHRS and CDR2 is YFSETQ. The CDR3 is made up of 15 amino acids. CDR3 DNA sequence: TGCGCCAGCAGCCCGGACAGTAGCTCCTACAATGAGCAGTTCTTC. Translating gives CASSPDSSSYNEQFF. The full variable domain, its missing parts supplied by reference TRBV5-1 and TRBJ2-1, is KAGVTQTPRYLIKTRGQQVTLSCSPISGHRSVSWYQQTPGQGLQFLFEYFSETQRNKGNFPGRFSGRQFSNSRSEMNVSTLELGDSALYLCASSPDSSSYNEQFFGPGTRLTVL.

With regard to this clone: Other nucleotide sequences in the sample specify the same CDR3. In nucleotides, the CDR3 is TGTGCCAGTAGTCTAGCGGGGGGCCAAGAGACCCAGTACTTC. Translating gives CASSLAGGQETQYF. This rearrangement joins TRBV19 to TRBJ2-5, with TRBD2 matching 11 bases. Germline-derived CDR1 and CDR2 are LNHDA and SQIVND (reference sequence). The CDR3 contains 14 residues. V trimming: 5 bases; J trimming: 1 base; junction bases outside the gene matches: 0.

The rearrangement uses TRBV2 and TRBJ1-5; D remains unclear. Germline V gene data show CDR1 as SNHLY and CDR2 as FYNNEI. Trimming removed 2 bases at V and 3 bases at J, with 14 bases between. This CDR3 spans 16 amino acids. In DNA form, the CDR3 reads TGTGCCAGCAGTGAACCGTTTAGCAGACCCAATCAGCCCCAGCATTTT. Residues: CASSEPFSRPNQPQHF.

The chain couples TRBV4-1 to TRBJ2-1; TRBD2 matches 13 bases. The V segment lost 0 bases and the J segment 1 base; nucleotides outside the gene matches: 12. The CDR3 totals 21 residues. Germline CDR1 and CDR2: MGHRA and YSYEKL. CDR3 DNA sequence: TGCGCCAGCAGCCAAGATTCGGGAGGACTAGCGGGAGCCCTTTCCTACAATGAGCAGTTCTTC. Its protein product is CASSQDSGGLAGALSYNEQFF.

This clone was detected a few times. The rearrangement uses TRBV28 and TRBJ1-1, with 9 bases fitting TRBD1. The CDR3 length is 15 residues. Germline V CDR1 and CDR2: MDHEN, SYDVKM. V lost 5 bases and J lost 2; bases outside the gene matches: 6. The CDR3 sequence is CASSAPDRGNTEAFF. CDR3 DNA sequence: TGTGCCAGCAGTGCCCCGGACAGGGGAAACACTGAAGCTTTCTTT.

The chain couples TRBV15 to TRBJ2-7, with a weak D call TRBD2 (6 bases). The CDR3 contains 13 residues. Per germline, CDR1 LNHNV and CDR2 YYDKDF (reference sequence). Trimming removed 0 bases from V and 5 bases from J, with 8 bases in between. The CDR3 nucleotides are TGTGCCACCAGCAGAGACCGGGAGAACGAGCAGTACTTC. Amino acid sequence: CATSRDRENEQYF.

The gene calls are TRBV5-1 and TRBJ2-3; 10 nucleotides line up with TRBD1. The V and J ends lost 7 bases and 4 bases, in that order; junction bases with no gene match: 6. Per germline, CDR1 SGHRS and CDR2 YFSETQ. The CDR3 consists of 14 residues. CDR3 in amino acids: CASVPGQGSDTQYF. CDR3 DNA: TGCGCCAGCGTCCCGGGACAGGGGTCAGATACGCAGTATTTT.

This chain joins TRBV5-1 and TRBJ1-6, with D unresolved. This CDR3 comprises 12 residues. Germline CDR1 is SGHRS and CDR2 is YFSETQ. V was pared by 3 bases and J by 10 bases, with 8 bases between. CDR3 sequence (DNA): TGCGCCAGCAGCTCCGGGCCATCACCCCTCCACTTT. Encoded protein: CASSSGPSPLHF.

The J gene is TRBJ1-1, the V gene TRBV5-1; TRBD1 might be the D (6 bases). The germline V and J ends were trimmed by 3 bases and 2 bases, with 14 bases remaining between them. The CDR3 has 15 residues. Germline V gene sequence: CDR1 SGHRS, CDR2 YFSETQ. CDR3 protein: CASSSTGLGNTEAFF. CDR3 coding DNA: TGCGCCAGCAGCTCGACAGGTTTGGGAAACACTGAAGCTTTCTTT.

CDR3 in amino acids: CASSIDLAGGTGELFF. The CDR3 nucleotides read TGTGCCAGTAGCATCGATCTAGCGGGGGGGACCGGGGAGCTGTTTTTT. This chain connects TRBV19 to TRBJ2-2; 12 bases fit TRBD2. J was trimmed by 5 bases and V by 6 bases; bases with no gene match: 7. The CDR3 has 16 residues. CDR1 is LNHDA and CDR2 is SQIVND in the germline V gene (reference sequence).

This rearrangement joins TRBV4-3 to TRBJ1-2, with a tentative D call TRBD1 (6 bases). V dropped 0 bases and J dropped 2 bases, with 10 bases sitting between them. The CDR3 totals 15 residues. In germline, CDR1 is LGHNA, CDR2 YSLEER. CDR3 in amino acids: CASSQDHQGNYGYTF. DNA of the CDR3: TGCGCCAGCAGCCAAGATCACCAGGGGAACTATGGCTACACCTTC.

V gene TRBV6-6 combines with J gene TRBJ2-7, with 11 bases aligning to TRBD2. The V segment lost 6 bases and the J segment 6 bases; nucleotides outside the gene matches: 10. Looked up from germline, CDR1 is MNHNY and CDR2 is SVGAGI (reference sequence). The CDR3 runs 15 residues. The CDR3 DNA reads as TGTGCCAGCAGCCCACCGGGACTAGCGGTTGGCGAGCAGTACTTC. Residues: CASSPPGLAVGEQYF.

The chain couples TRBV12-5 to TRBJ1-4; possibly TRBD1 for D (5 bases). V was shortened by 2 bases and J by 8 bases, with 15 bases between the two germline ends. There are 15 residues in the CDR3. Germline CDR1 reads LGHNT; CDR2 reads FRNRAP. The CDR3 loop reads CASGLSPRVEEKLFF. CDR3 nucleotides: TGTGCTAGTGGTTTGTCGCCCAGGGTTGAGGAAAAACTGTTTTTT.

This clone was detected once. This chain uses TRBV6-1 with TRBJ1-4; D call uncertain. V lost 2 bases, J lost 7 bases, and 14 bases lay in between. Germline V gene lookup returns CDR1 MNHNS and CDR2 SASEGT. The CDR3 contains 15 residues. CDR3 residues: CASSESFPQTEKLFF. CDR3 coding DNA: TGTGCCAGCAGTGAAAGTTTTCCCCAGACTGAAAAACTGTTTTTT.

CDR3 coding DNA: TGTGCCAGCAGCCCTGAAGGGGGTGGGGGGTATGGCTACACCTTC. Its protein is CASSPEGGGGYGYTF. The genes are TRBV6-1 and TRBJ1-2, with D tentatively TRBD1 (6 bases). Trimming took off 6 bases at V and 5 bases at J, with 19 bases between the two ends. CDR1 MNHNS and CDR2 SASEGT come from the germline V gene. The CDR3 is 15 amino acids.

This clone is a singleton in its sample. The chain is built from TRBV7-9 and TRBJ1-4; no clear D gene. The CDR3 runs to 17 residues. The V gene's germline CDR1 is SEHNR and CDR2 FQNEAQ (reference sequence). V gave up 4 bases and J gave up 0 bases, with 15 bases separating them. This CDR3 is CASSSGPPMATNEKLFF. CDR3 DNA: TGTGCCAGCAGCTCCGGTCCCCCAATGGCAACTAATGAAAAACTGTTTTTT.

The CDR3 spells CASSPGTSGRTMETQYF. The CDR3, as DNA: TGTGCCAGCAGCCCTGGGACTAGCGGGCGGACGATGGAGACCCAGTACTTC. The V call is TRBV5-8, the J call TRBJ2-5, with 12 positions matching TRBD2. The CDR3 sequence is 17 residues long. V lost 4 bases to trimming and J lost 5 bases; unmatched junction nucleotides: 12. Germline V gene sequence: CDR1 SGHTS, CDR2 YDEGEE.

The CDR3 sequence: CATTPNGASRGELFF. The DNA of the CDR3 is TGTGCCACTACCCCCAACGGGGCGTCGAGAGGGGAGCTGTTTTTT. V and J are TRBV19 and TRBJ2-2; D might be TRBD1 or TRBD2, each matching 5 bases. The CDR3 loop spans 15 amino acids. V was trimmed by 10 bases and J by 8 bases, leaving 23 bases between them. Germline-derived CDR1 and CDR2 are LNHDA and SQIVND (reference sequence). The entire variable domain, with the rest obtained from reference TRBV19 and TRBJ2-2, is as follows: DGGITQSPKYLFRKEGQNVTLSCEQNLNHDAMYWYRQDPGQGLRLIYYSQIVNDFQKGDIAEGYSVSREKKESFPLTVTSAQKNPTAFYLCATTPNGASRGELFFGEGSRLTVL.

The J gene is TRBJ2-3, the V gene TRBV7-9, with D tentatively TRBD1 or TRBD2 (5 bases each). Trimming took 3 bases from V and 8 from J, leaving 15 bases between them. Germline CDR1 and CDR2: SEHNR and FQNEAQ (reference sequence). The CDR3 loop spans 14 amino acids. The CDR3 is CASSFGTNFATQYF. The CDR3 DNA sequence: TGTGCCAGCAGCTTCGGGACCAACTTTGCTACGCAGTATTTT. Using reference TRBV7-9 and TRBJ2-3 for the parts outside the CDR3, the full variable domain is DTGVSQNPRHKITKRGQNVTFRCDPISEHNRLYWYRQTLGQGPEFLTYFQNEAQLEKSRLLSDRFSAERPKGSFSTLEIQRTEQGDSAMYLCASSFGTNFATQYFGPGTRLTVL.